Presented here are 30 T cell receptor beta chains from one specimen sequenced in a study of a mutant IDH1 vaccine in newly diagnosed glioma (dated by TCRdb to the early 2020s). Their target antigens are unknown. This sample's time point label indicates: week 11, during vaccination. A 20-mer mutant IDH1 peptide at 300 micrograms in Montanide made up each vaccine dose, which was injected subcutaneously together with topical imiquimod. Library generation was performed with the immunoSEQ multiplex PCR assay. Entries here come from immuneACCESS through TCRdb and include only in-frame sequences with V and J called. Some clones fail to appear in such tables; in the studies checked, an unresolved V gene covers under half of the shortfall, and the cause of the remainder is unknown. The table for this sample lists roughly 110,000 clones; about 90% of them were counted only once. The ten largest clones represent around 0.61% of the sample.

The sample consisted of PBMCs, taken from a glioma patient whose treatment included an IDH1 peptide vaccine. All receptors derive from a woman aged 45 to 65 with glioma.

The rearrangement joins TRBV11-3 to TRBJ1-1, with D hard to call. The CDR3 consists of 13 residues. Germline V lookup: CDR1 SGHNT, CDR2 YENEEA. V gave up 5 bases and J gave up 5 bases, with 12 bases separating them. As DNA, the CDR3 is TGTGCCAGCAGCCTCCGTCGAGGAACTGAAGCTTTCTTT. This sequence encodes CASSLRRGTEAFF. The whole variable domain, remainder taken from reference TRBV11-3 and TRBJ1-1, is EAGVVQSPRYKIIEKKQPVAFWCNPISGHNTLYWYLQNLGQGPELLIRYENEEAVDDSQLPKDRFSAERLKGVDSTLKIQPAELGDSAVYLCASSLRRGTEAFFGQGTRLTVV.

The chain couples TRBV7-3 to TRBJ2-2; possible D gene TRBD1, 6 bases. Germline V lookup: CDR1 SGHTA, CDR2 FQGTGA. Deletions cut 1 base from V and 4 bases from J, with 7 bases between. This CDR3 comprises 14 residues. As DNA, the CDR3 is TGTGCCAGCAGCTTAAAAGGGGGCACCGGGGAGCTGTTTTTT. Protein product: CASSLKGGTGELFF.

This chain connects TRBV4-1 to TRBJ2-1; 9 bases agree with TRBD2. CDR1 and CDR2 from the germline V gene are MGHRA and YSYEKL. The J segment lost 6 bases and the V segment lost 3 bases, leaving 12 bases of the junction unmatched. CDR3 length: 17 residues. The CDR3 spells CASSHFFRGGRANEQFF. In DNA form, the CDR3 reads TGCGCCAGCAGCCACTTCTTTCGGGGCGGGAGGGCCAATGAGCAGTTCTTC.

The chain combines TRBV28 with TRBJ1-2, with TRBD1 matching 9 bases. Germline lookup yields CDR1 MDHEN and CDR2 SYDVKM. The CDR3 totals 15 residues. V was clipped by 2 bases and J by 6 bases; unmatched bases: 7. The CDR3 nucleotides are TGTGCCAGCAGTTTAACCGACAGGGGGAGAGATGGCTACACCTTC. Protein: CASSLTDRGRDGYTF.

V gene TRBV11-2 combines with J gene TRBJ2-5; a weak D match, TRBD2 (5 bases). Germline V gene sequence: CDR1 SGHAT, CDR2 FQNNGV. The CDR3 consists of 12 residues. The V end was cut by 8 bases, the J end by 5 bases, with 12 bases between. The CDR3 is CASGRVGETQYF. Written as DNA, the CDR3 is TGTGCCAGCGGGCGGGTCGGGGAGACCCAGTACTTC.

The rearrangement uses TRBV9 and TRBJ2-1, with TRBD1 identical over 9 bases. Germline loops: CDR1 SGDLS, CDR2 YYNGEE. Unmatched junction bases numbered 14, after V lost 4 bases and J lost 6 bases. CDR3 length equals 17 residues. CDR3 sequence (DNA): TGTGCCAGCAGCCCTACCCTTGGGACAGGGTTAGGCAATGAGCAGTTCTTC. Its translation: CASSPTLGTGLGNEQFF.

The V call is TRBV18, the J call TRBJ2-5; 10 bases are shared with TRBD1. Germline values: CDR1 KGHSH, CDR2 LQKENI. V trimming: 4 bases; J trimming: 3 bases; junction bases outside the gene matches: 5. The CDR3 loop spans 15 amino acids. CDR3 region: CASSRSGQGKETQYF. CDR3 sequence (DNA): TGTGCCAGCTCACGGTCGGGACAGGGGAAAGAGACCCAGTACTTC.

This chain joins TRBV9 and TRBJ2-7; a weak D match, TRBD2 (6 bases). The length of the CDR3 is 14 residues. V was shortened by 4 bases and J by 2 bases, with 13 bases between the two germline ends. Germline assignment: CDR1 SGDLS and CDR2 YYNGEE. The CDR3: CASSKAQRAYEQYF. CDR3 nucleotides: TGTGCCAGCAGCAAAGCCCAGCGGGCCTACGAGCAGTACTTC.

V usage is TRBV19 and J usage is TRBJ2-4; TRBD1 agrees at 9 bases. J was trimmed by 7 bases and V by 7 bases; bases with no gene match: 5. The CDR3 has 13 residues. In germline, CDR1 is LNHDA, CDR2 SQIVND (reference sequence). In DNA, the CDR3 is TGTGCCAGTACAAACAGGGGGCGGAACATTCAGTACTTC. Residues: CASTNRGRNIQYF.

The chain recombines TRBV5-1 with TRBJ2-3, with D tentatively TRBD2 (6 bases). Germline V gene lookup returns CDR1 SGHRS and CDR2 YFSETQ. V was clipped by 0 bases and J by 5 bases, with 10 bases between them. This CDR3 contains 14 residues. The CDR3 region is CASSLEGRIDTQYF. In DNA, the CDR3 is TGCGCCAGCAGCTTGGAGGGGAGGATAGATACGCAGTATTTT.

V and J are TRBV5-5 and TRBJ2-1; 8 bases line up with TRBD2. Trimming took 5 bases from V and 5 from J; bases not matched to a gene: 12. The CDR3 is 16 amino acids. Germline CDR1 and CDR2: SGHKS and YYEKEE (reference sequence). CDR3 nucleotides: TGTGCCAGCAGATTTAGCCCGGGGGGGATCGACAATGAGCAGTTCTTC. As protein: CASRFSPGGIDNEQFF.

This clone was recorded once. In nucleotides, the CDR3 is TGTGCCATCAGTACAGGGGCCTACGAGCAGTACTTC. It is translated as CAISTGAYEQYF. The genes are TRBV10-3 and TRBJ2-7; 7 nucleotides agree with TRBD1. The CDR3 has 12 residues. V shed 5 bases, J shed 2 bases, and the junction held 0 bases outside the gene matches. Germline CDR1 ENHRY, CDR2 SYGVKD.

This chain links TRBV7-6 with TRBJ2-5; 9 bases are shared with TRBD1. V lost 4 bases and J lost 4; bases outside the gene matches: 7. In germline, CDR1 is SGHVS, CDR2 FNYEAQ. This CDR3 is built from 15 residues. CDR3 in DNA: TGTGCCAGCAGCTCAGACAGGGGGTTTCGAGAGACCCAGTACTTC. Its protein is CASSSDRGFRETQYF.

This chain links TRBV7-2 with TRBJ1-6, with D possibly TRBD1 on 6 matching bases. This CDR3 contains 15 residues. Germline lookup yields CDR1 SGHTA and CDR2 FQGNSA. Trimming shortened V by 5 bases and J by 8 bases, and 16 bases separated the two germline ends. For the CDR3, the DNA is TGTGCCAGCAGCCGCCGGACAGCCCGGGATTCACCCCTCCACTTT. As protein: CASSRRTARDSPLHF.

CDR3 protein: CASSELGGGQPQHF. The CDR3, as DNA: TGTGCCAGCAGTGAATTAGGGGGCGGTCAGCCCCAGCATTTT. The V gene is TRBV25-1, the J gene TRBJ1-5; 7 bases agree with TRBD1. The V segment lost 1 base and the J segment 6 bases; nucleotides outside the gene matches: 3. This CDR3 contains 14 residues. CDR1 MGHDK and CDR2 SYGVNS come from the germline V gene. Filled out from reference TRBV25-1 and TRBJ1-5, the complete variable domain reads EADIYQTPRYLVIGTGKKITLECSQTMGHDKMYWYQQDPGMELHLIHYSYGVNSTEKGDLSSESTVSRIRTEHFPLTLESARPSHTSQYLCASSELGGGQPQHFGDGTRLSIL.

The chain links TRBV7-2 to TRBJ1-1; the D gene is possibly TRBD1 (5 bases). Trimming stripped 7 bases from V and 4 bases from J, with 16 bases between. Germline V lookup: CDR1 SGHTA, CDR2 FQGNSA. This CDR3 region has 14 residues. The CDR3 region is CASNNQQVGTEAFF. For the CDR3, the DNA is TGTGCCAGCAATAACCAACAGGTGGGCACTGAAGCTTTCTTT.

The chain couples TRBV30 to TRBJ2-5; 7 bases map to TRBD1. Germline CDR1 and CDR2: GTSNPN and SVGIG (reference sequence). The junction had 7 bases not matched to a gene; V was cut back by 2 bases and J by 1 base. The CDR3 has 15 amino acids. Here the CDR3 DNA reads TGTGCCTGGAGTCCCCCGGACAGGATCCAAGAGACCCAGTACTTC. Its protein is CAWSPPDRIQETQYF.

The V call is TRBV5-6, the J call TRBJ2-5; D not certain. This CDR3 is 14 amino acids long. The germline gives CDR1 SGHDT, CDR2 YYEEEE. The germline V and J ends were trimmed by 5 bases and 1 base, with 12 bases remaining between them. The CDR3 spells CASRPGRPQETQYF. In DNA, the CDR3 is TGTGCCAGCAGACCTGGACGACCCCAAGAGACCCAGTACTTC.

The chain couples TRBV29-1 to TRBJ1-1; D perhaps matches TRBD1 (6 bases). With 4 bases removed from V and 0 bases from J, the gap between germline ends came to 15 bases. The CDR3 sequence is 15 residues long. CDR1 is SQVTM and CDR2 is ANQGSEA in the germline V gene. For the CDR3, the DNA is TGCAGCGTTGTCAGGGGCGCCACCATGAACACTGAAGCTTTCTTT. Its translation: CSVVRGATMNTEAFF.

V gene TRBV7-8 combines with J gene TRBJ2-7; D gene ambiguous. Germline lookup yields CDR1 SGHVS and CDR2 FQNEAQ. There are 15 residues in the CDR3. Trimming removed 4 bases from V and 3 bases from J, with 16 bases in between. In DNA form, the CDR3 reads TGTGCCAGCAGCTCGACGACTTATTTCGGCTACGAGCAGTACTTC. This codes for CASSSTTYFGYEQYF.

Regarding this clone: The same CDR3 also results from other DNA sequences found in this sample. The chain recombines TRBV5-1 with TRBJ1-1; D is possibly TRBD1 (5 bases). With 3 bases removed from V and 1 base from J, the gap between germline ends came to 7 bases. The CDR3 length is 13 residues. The germline gives CDR1 SGHRS, CDR2 YFSETQ. CDR3 coding DNA: TGCGCCAGCAGCTCCACAGGGAACACTGAAGCTTTCTTT. The encoded protein is CASSSTGNTEAFF.

V is TRBV15 and J is TRBJ2-5; 13 bases map to TRBD2. Germline loops: CDR1 LNHNV, CDR2 YYDKDF (reference sequence). This CDR3 spans 16 amino acids. With 5 bases clipped from V and 2 bases from J, the junction kept 5 bases outside the gene matches. In DNA form, the CDR3 reads TGTGCCACCAGCCGTCCGGGACTAGCGGGGCAAGAGACCCAGTACTTC. Translating gives CATSRPGLAGQETQYF.

V and J are TRBV28 and TRBJ1-2, with TRBD1 matching 7 bases. This CDR3 region has 14 residues. J gave up 6 bases and V 4 bases, and 8 bases lay outside the gene matches. From germline, CDR1 is MDHEN and CDR2 SYDVKM. This chain's CDR3 is CASSSSQGLDGYTF. The CDR3 DNA follows: TGTGCCAGCAGTTCCTCACAGGGGTTGGATGGCTACACCTTC.

At least ten counts were recorded for this clone. The chain recombines TRBV6-6 with TRBJ1-2, with D possibly TRBD1 on 5 matching bases. The germline V and J ends were trimmed by 6 bases and 4 bases, with 9 bases remaining between them. This CDR3 is built from 12 residues. Germline CDR1 is MNHNY and CDR2 is SVGAGI (reference sequence). The CDR3 loop reads CASRGPSYGYTF. The CDR3, as DNA: TGTGCCAGCAGGGGACCGAGCTATGGCTACACCTTC.

The chain uses TRBV7-9 and TRBJ1-2; D uncertain. CDR1 and CDR2 from the germline V gene are SEHNR and FQNEAQ (reference sequence). Trimming took 3 bases from V and 7 from J, leaving 15 bases between them. The CDR3 loop spans 14 amino acids. The CDR3, as DNA: TGTGCCAGCAGCTTGGATACCTTAGTTTTTGGCTACACCTTC. This codes for CASSLDTLVFGYTF.

This clone was observed a single time. V is TRBV28 and J is TRBJ1-5; D unresolved. V was clipped by 6 bases and J by 3 bases, with 12 bases between them. CDR3 length: 14 amino acids. Germline CDR1 reads MDHEN; CDR2 reads SYDVKM. The CDR3 loop reads CASRLPGINQPQHF. CDR3 DNA: TGTGCCAGCAGACTTCCGGGCATCAATCAGCCCCAGCATTTT.

The chain uses TRBV5-1 and TRBJ1-1; D is ambiguous. V lost 2 bases, J lost 1 base, and 9 bases lay in between. Germline V gene lookup returns CDR1 SGHRS and CDR2 YFSETQ. CDR3 length: 14 amino acids. The CDR3 region has the DNA TGCGCCAGCAGCTTAAAGGGAGGGAACACTGAAGCTTTCTTT. Translation: CASSLKGGNTEAFF.

The chain combines TRBV9 with TRBJ1-5; 7 bases agree with TRBD1. The CDR3 is 15 amino acids. Germline loops: CDR1 SGDLS, CDR2 YYNGEE. V shed 0 bases and J 7 bases; nucleotides not matched to a gene: 7. CDR3 DNA sequence: TGTGCCAGCAGCGTAGCGGGCCAGGGGGTGCAGCCCCAGCATTTT. It translates to CASSVAGQGVQPQHF.

The gene calls are TRBV28 and TRBJ2-7, with a tentative D call TRBD1 (6 bases). The CDR3 sequence is 14 residues long. Deletions cut 5 bases from V and 0 bases from J, with 11 bases between. The germline CDR1 and CDR2 sequences are MDHEN and SYDVKM. CDR3 in DNA: TGTGCCAGCAGTCTTACAGGGAGCTCCTACGAGCAGTACTTC. Its protein is CASSLTGSSYEQYF.

The rearrangement uses TRBV9 and TRBJ2-1, with 13 bases matching TRBD2. This CDR3 has 19 residues. CDR1 is SGDLS and CDR2 is YYNGEE in the germline V gene. V lost 1 base to trimming and J lost 7 bases; unmatched junction nucleotides: 14. The CDR3 reads CASSVLPGTSGDLRNEQFF. The CDR3 nucleotides read TGTGCCAGCAGCGTACTGCCGGGGACTAGCGGGGACCTACGGAATGAGCAGTTCTTC.